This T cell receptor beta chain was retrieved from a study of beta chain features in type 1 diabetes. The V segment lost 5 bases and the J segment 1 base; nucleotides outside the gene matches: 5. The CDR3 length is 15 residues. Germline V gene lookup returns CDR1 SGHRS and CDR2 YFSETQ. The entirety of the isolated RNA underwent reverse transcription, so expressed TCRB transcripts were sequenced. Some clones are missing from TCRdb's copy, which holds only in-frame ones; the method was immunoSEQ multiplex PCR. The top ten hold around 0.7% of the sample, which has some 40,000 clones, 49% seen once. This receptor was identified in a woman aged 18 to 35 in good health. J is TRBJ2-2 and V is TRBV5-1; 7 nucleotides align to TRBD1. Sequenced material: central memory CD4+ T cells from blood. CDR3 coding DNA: TGCGCCAGCAGGCCGACAGGGTTGAACACCGGGGAGCTGTTTTTT. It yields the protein CASRPTGLNTGELFF. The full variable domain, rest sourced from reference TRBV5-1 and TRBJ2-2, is KAGVTQTPRYLIKTRGQQVTLSCSPISGHRSVSWYQQTPGQGLQFLFEYFSETQRNKGNFPGRFSGRQFSNSRSEMNVSTLELGDSALYLCASRPTGLNTGELFFGEGSRLTVL.